This T cell receptor beta chain derives from a study of T cells after yellow fever vaccination. Study in general: Some fractions had low cell numbers, and these were prepared with SMART-Seq v4 Ultra Low Input.

On this clonotype itself: What it binds is unknown.

TCRdb re-derived calls from the 5' RACE reads in MiXCR, one entry per CDR3 protein. The sample has around 250,000 distinct CDR3 sequences; 6% to 7.5% are singletons. V was pared by 2 bases and J by 7 bases, with 5 bases of the junction left unmatched. Germline-derived CDR1 and CDR2 are MNHEY and SVGAGI. The CDR3 consists of 14 residues. Notes on the study in general: Just a small share of clonotypes turned up in the CD4 compartment as well as the CD8 compartment. Abundant clonotypes from the bulk population could have been carried over as contaminants into FACS-sorted repertoires. Most primary-vaccination clones recurred post-booster (nearly 98% CD4, roughly 91% CD8).

The source was CD4+ T cells sorted from PBMCs, collected 15 days after the yellow fever booster vaccination. The source of this sequence is a man aged 25-45 years who received the YFV17D yellow fever vaccine. The chain carries TRBV6-5 and TRBJ1-2; 9 positions agree with TRBD1. CDR3 amino acids: CASSYTLDRGGYTF. The CDR3 nucleotides read TGTGCCAGCAGTTACACCTTGGACAGGGGTGGCTACACCTTC.